Below are 21 T cell receptor beta chains sequenced from a single sample in a study of type 1 regulatory T cells. Antigens of these TCRs are unknown. Each CDR3 protein gets one entry after TCRdb re-called the reads with MiXCR. The sample has 25,000 or so distinct CDR3 sequences; 72% are singletons. Sequencing was performed on cultured T cells, either the whole culture or a sorted T cell fraction (not recorded which). Subset denoted: Tr1-enriched cell product generated in vitro against host alloantigens. These receptor sequences come from a human donor in good health.

The CDR3 sequence is CASSGTISNQPQHF. In nucleotides, the CDR3 is TGTGCCAGCAGCGGAACGATCTCCAATCAGCCCCAGCATTTT. The V gene is TRBV9, the J gene TRBJ1-5; D unresolved. Trimming shortened V by 3 bases and J by 3 bases, and 10 bases separated the two germline ends. The germline CDR1 and CDR2 sequences are SGDLS and YYNGEE. The CDR3 loop spans 14 amino acids.

The chain is built from TRBV4-2 and TRBJ2-3; the match to TRBD2 covers 9 bases. From germline, CDR1 is LGHNA and CDR2 YNFKEQ. This CDR3 comprises 17 residues. With V trimmed by 0 bases and J by 2 bases, 6 bases remained unmatched. CDR3 region: CASSQDGSGGLTDTQYF. The CDR3 nucleotides read TGTGCCAGCAGCCAAGATGGGAGCGGGGGGCTCACAGATACGCAGTATTTT.

This clonotype was detected only a few times. J is TRBJ2-7 and V is TRBV6-6; tentative D call: TRBD1 (5 bases). V gave up 5 bases and J gave up 3 bases, with 20 bases separating them. The germline V gene has CDR1 MNHNY and CDR2 SVGAGI (reference sequence). The CDR3 covers 16 residues. This chain's CDR3 is CASSPPQTATLYEQYF. Written as DNA, the CDR3 is TGTGCCAGCAGTCCCCCCCAGACAGCAACCCTCTACGAGCAGTACTTC.

This sequence joins TRBV6-5 and TRBJ2-1, with 10 nucleotides matching TRBD2. The V gene's germline CDR1 is MNHEY and CDR2 SVGAGI. V lost 0 bases, J lost 9 bases, and 8 bases stayed unmatched. This CDR3 is 16 amino acids long. The CDR3 sequence is CASSYSQRGGLGEQFF. DNA for the CDR3: TGTGCCAGCAGTTACTCGCAGCGGGGGGGCCTGGGTGAGCAGTTCTTC.

This clonotype occurred a few times. This chain uses TRBV5-1 with TRBJ1-1; D is uncertain. Between the trimmed V and J ends, which lost 7 bases and 3 bases, there was a span of 13 bases. This CDR3 comprises 13 residues. Germline-derived CDR1 and CDR2 are SGHRS and YFSETQ. The CDR3 sequence is CASSGLLDTEAFF. The DNA of the CDR3 is TGCGCCAGCTCCGGGCTTTTGGACACTGAAGCTTTCTTT.

The chain links TRBV18 to TRBJ2-5, with D unresolved. Germline CDR1 KGHSH, CDR2 LQKENI. The CDR3 runs to 15 residues. V lost 3 bases and J lost 3, with 14 bases in between. The CDR3 loop reads CASSPSPSPKETQYF. The DNA of the CDR3 is TGTGCCAGCTCACCCTCTCCGAGTCCCAAAGAGACCCAGTACTTC.

This clonotype showed up just once. This chain joins TRBV20-1 and TRBJ1-2; D is perhaps TRBD1 (5 bases). The ends were cut back, 0 bases at V and 7 bases at J, with 18 bases in the middle. The CDR3 runs 15 residues. Germline CDR1 DFQATT, CDR2 SNEGSKA (reference sequence). In DNA, the CDR3 is TGCAGTGCTAGAGATGGAGGGGTACTCAATCCTGGCTACACCTTC. This codes for CSARDGGVLNPGYTF.

The chain uses TRBV5-8 and TRBJ2-7, with 8 bases identical to TRBD1. Germline CDR1 SGHTS, CDR2 YDEGEE. J was trimmed by 4 bases and V by 0 bases; bases with no gene match: 0. The CDR3 loop spans 13 amino acids. CDR3: CASSLDRGYEQYF. The CDR3 bases are TGTGCCAGCAGCTTGGACAGGGGGTACGAGCAGTACTTC.

V usage is TRBV5-1 and J usage is TRBJ2-1, with D possibly TRBD1 on 6 matching bases. Germline V gives CDR1 SGHRS, CDR2 YFSETQ. CDR3 length equals 12 residues. Between the trimmed V and J ends, which lost 7 bases and 9 bases, there was a span of 14 bases. The CDR3 loop reads CASYQTGSEQFF. CDR3 bases: TGCGCCAGCTATCAAACAGGGTCTGAGCAGTTCTTC.

This chain links TRBV4-3 with TRBJ2-1, with TRBD2 matching over 9 bases. Trimming cost V 0 bases and J 0 bases; bases outside gene matches: 12. CDR3 length equals 20 residues. CDR1 is LGHNA, CDR2 YSLEER, per germline. In DNA, the CDR3 is TGCGCCAGCAGCCAAGATATGGCCAGCGGGGGGCCAAGCTCCTACAATGAGCAGTTCTTC. It yields the protein CASSQDMASGGPSSYNEQFF.

The chain uses TRBV7-9 and TRBJ1-4; no clear D gene. CDR3 length: 15 amino acids. Trimming stripped 5 bases from V and 3 bases from J, with 13 bases between. Per the germline V gene, CDR1 is SEHNR and CDR2 is FQNEAQ (reference sequence). CDR3: CASSQRPTSNEKLFF. The CDR3, as DNA: TGTGCCAGCAGCCAAAGACCCACTTCTAATGAAAAACTGTTTTTT.

This clonotype turned up a few times. This rearrangement joins TRBV10-3 to TRBJ1-1; D is unresolved. V was cut by 3 bases and J by 4 bases, with 15 bases left in between. The length of the CDR3 is 15 residues. Looked up from germline, CDR1 is ENHRY and CDR2 is SYGVKD. CDR3 amino acids: CAISESGIGTTEAFF. CDR3 in DNA: TGTGCCATCAGTGAATCGGGTATTGGAACCACTGAAGCTTTCTTT.

The chain combines TRBV7-9 with TRBJ1-6, with 7 bases that match TRBD1. V dropped 1 base and J dropped 9; count of bases not matched to a gene: 3. Germline CDR1 is SEHNR and CDR2 is FQNEAQ (reference sequence). The CDR3 has 14 residues. CDR3 DNA: TGTGCCAGCAGCTTAGGACAGGGTACTTCACCCCTCCACTTT. Its protein is CASSLGQGTSPLHF. The entire variable domain, with the rest obtained from reference TRBV7-9 and TRBJ1-6, is as follows: DTGVSQNPRHKITKRGQNVTFRCDPISEHNRLYWYRQTLGQGPEFLTYFQNEAQLEKSRLLSDRFSAERPKGSFSTLEIQRTEQGDSAMYLCASSLGQGTSPLHFGNGTRLTVT.

The chain recombines TRBV18 with TRBJ2-3; D remains ambiguous. V was trimmed by 2 bases and J by 2 bases, leaving 14 bases between them. Germline CDR1 is KGHSH and CDR2 is LQKENI. CDR3 size: 16 residues. The CDR3 region has the DNA TGTGCCAGCTCACCATCTCTGGTGCTAAACACAGATACGCAGTATTTT. Its protein is CASSPSLVLNTDTQYF.

The genes are TRBV7-2 and TRBJ2-3; TRBD1 matches 7 bases. The CDR3 is 18 residues long. Trimming at V came to 7 bases and at J to 2 bases, leaving 18 bases not matched to a gene. Germline lookup yields CDR1 SGHTA and CDR2 FQGNSA. The CDR3 DNA follows: TGTGCCAGCACCCCCCCGAGGTGGCAGGGGGTAGACACAGATACGCAGTATTTT. Encoded protein: CASTPPRWQGVDTDTQYF. Looking up the rest from reference TRBV7-2 and TRBJ2-3 gives the full variable domain: GAGVSQSPSNKVTEKGKDVELRCDPISGHTALYWYRQSLGQGLEFLIYFQGNSAPDKSGLPSDRFSAERTGGSVSTLTIQRTQQEDSAVYLCASTPPRWQGVDTDTQYFGPGTRLTVL.

This chain uses TRBV7-2 with TRBJ2-5; TRBD2 might be the D (6 bases). With 5 bases removed from V and 4 bases from J, the gap between germline ends came to 11 bases. This CDR3 region has 13 residues. The germline gives CDR1 SGHTA, CDR2 FQGNSA. In DNA form, the CDR3 reads TGTGCCAGCAGCCGGGCGGAGGGAGAGACCCAGTACTTC. Protein sequence: CASSRAEGETQYF. Full variable domain (missing parts from reference TRBV7-2 and TRBJ2-5): GAGVSQSPSNKVTEKGKDVELRCDPISGHTALYWYRQSLGQGLEFLIYFQGNSAPDKSGLPSDRFSAERTGGSVSTLTIQRTQQEDSAVYLCASSRAEGETQYFGPGTRLLVL.

J is TRBJ2-2 and V is TRBV5-1; 7 positions agree with TRBD2. Germline assignment: CDR1 SGHRS and CDR2 YFSETQ. The J segment lost 1 base and the V segment lost 8 bases, leaving 5 bases of the junction unmatched. This CDR3 spans 14 amino acids. The CDR3 DNA is TGCGCCAGTCGGGGACTACTGAACACCGGGGAGCTGTTTTTT. Amino acids: CASRGLLNTGELFF.

J is TRBJ2-1 and V is TRBV11-3; perhaps TRBD2 as D (6 bases). Germline values: CDR1 SGHNT, CDR2 YENEEA. The CDR3 has 14 amino acids. The V and J ends lost 7 bases and 0 bases respectively, with 10 bases between them. The CDR3: CASTGSSSYNEQFF. Written as DNA, the CDR3 is TGTGCCAGCACCGGGAGTAGCTCCTACAATGAGCAGTTCTTC.

The V call is TRBV6-5, the J call TRBJ1-2; TRBD1 aligns across 8 bases. Looked up from germline, CDR1 is MNHEY and CDR2 is SVGAGI. V was pared by 0 bases and J by 2 bases, with 2 bases of the junction left unmatched. The CDR3 runs to 15 residues. CDR3 sequence: CASSYSGQANYGYTF. In nucleotides, the CDR3 is TGTGCCAGCAGTTACTCGGGACAGGCGAACTATGGCTACACCTTC.

The chain couples TRBV28 to TRBJ2-7; D may be TRBD2 (6 bases). The CDR3 is made up of 16 amino acids. V was trimmed by 5 bases and J by 4 bases, leaving 21 bases between them. Germline V gene data show CDR1 as MDHEN and CDR2 as SYDVKM. The CDR3 spells CASSSPNSGLAYEQYF. Written as DNA, the CDR3 is TGTGCCAGCAGTAGCCCTAATTCGGGACTCGCTTACGAGCAGTACTTC. Variable domain in full (rest from reference TRBV28 and TRBJ2-7): DVKVTQSSRYLVKRTGEKVFLECVQDMDHENMFWYRQDPGLGLRLIYFSYDVKMKEKGDIPEGYSVSREKKERFSLILESASTNQTSMYLCASSSPNSGLAYEQYFGPGTRLTVT.

The rearrangement uses TRBV7-2 and TRBJ2-3; 12 bases fit TRBD1. The V segment lost 0 bases and the J segment 7 bases; nucleotides outside the gene matches: 5. CDR1 is SGHTA, CDR2 FQGNSA, per germline. The CDR3 covers 16 residues. CDR3 bases: TGTGCCAGCAGCTTAGCCGGGACAGGGGGCTCGAATACGCAGTATTTT. It translates to CASSLAGTGGSNTQYF.